This TCR beta chain was identified during a study of cytomegalovirus exposure and HLA in healthy donors. Study-level points and caveats: Per published accounts, TCR beta sequences correctly predicted the HLA-A and HLA-B alleles of most subjects. More clonal expansion characterized HLA-associated TCR beta chains than equally common others in a later analysis.

The PCR employed 60 Vbeta primers together with 13 Jbeta primers. Profiling relied on immunoSEQ multiplex PCR, and the TCRdb table lists in-frame clones only, not all of them. Here the sample spans under 200,000 clones, about 76% being singletons. This clone was picked up one time. The target antigen is unknown. The germline gene is not matched at one end of the junction; a read error may be the cause. This clonotype was obtained from a woman aged 40 to 55 in good health and CMV-seropositive. Sample: PBMCs.

In DNA, the CDR3 is TGTGCCAGCAGATTGGGAGGCGGGATCACAGATACGCAGTATTTT. Its translation: CASRLGGGITDTQYF. The chain is built from TRBV5-8 and TRBJ2-3, with a weak D call TRBD2 (6 bases). The CDR3 totals 15 residues. Per the germline V gene, CDR1 is SGHTS and CDR2 is YDEGEE.